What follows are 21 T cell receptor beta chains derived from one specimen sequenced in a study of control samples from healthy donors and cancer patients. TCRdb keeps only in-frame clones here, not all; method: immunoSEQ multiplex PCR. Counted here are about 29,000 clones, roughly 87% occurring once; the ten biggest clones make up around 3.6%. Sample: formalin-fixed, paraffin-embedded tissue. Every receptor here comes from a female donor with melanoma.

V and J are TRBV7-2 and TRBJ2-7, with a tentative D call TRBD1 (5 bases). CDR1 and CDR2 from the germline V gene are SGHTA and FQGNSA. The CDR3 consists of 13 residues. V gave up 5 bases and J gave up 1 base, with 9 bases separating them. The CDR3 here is CASSRDRSYEQYF. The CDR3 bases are TGTGCCAGCAGCCGCGACAGATCCTACGAGCAGTACTTC.

CDR3 amino acids: CAWSVQAAYEAFF. The CDR3 coding sequence is TGTGCCTGGAGTGTACAGGCAGCCTATGAAGCTTTCTTT. The gene calls are TRBV30 and TRBJ1-1, with a possible D match to TRBD1 (5 bases). The ends were cut back, 0 bases at V and 7 bases at J, with 12 bases in the middle. Per germline, CDR1 GTSNPN and CDR2 SVGIG (reference sequence). The CDR3 is 13 residues long.

The CDR3 region has the DNA TGTGCCAGCAGCTTAGGTCCTTCGAGGGAGCAGTTCTTC. Its protein product is CASSLGPSREQFF. This chain links TRBV7-2 with TRBJ2-1, with no clear D. CDR1 is SGHTA and CDR2 is FQGNSA in the germline V gene. This CDR3 spans 13 amino acids. The germline V and J ends were trimmed by 1 base and 10 bases, with 11 bases remaining between them.

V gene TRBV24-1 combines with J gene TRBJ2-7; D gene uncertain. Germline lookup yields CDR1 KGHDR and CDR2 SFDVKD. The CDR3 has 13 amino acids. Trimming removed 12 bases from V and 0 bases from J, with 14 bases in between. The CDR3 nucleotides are TGTGCCGCCCCCCTGGTCAGCTCCTACGAGCAGTACTTC. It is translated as CAAPLVSSYEQYF.

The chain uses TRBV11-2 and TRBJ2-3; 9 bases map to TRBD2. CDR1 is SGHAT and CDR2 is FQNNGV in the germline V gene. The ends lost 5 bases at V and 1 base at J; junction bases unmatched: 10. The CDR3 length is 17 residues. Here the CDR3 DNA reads TGTGCCAGCAGCCTAGGACGTCTAGCGGGACGCACAGATACGCAGTATTTT. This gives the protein CASSLGRLAGRTDTQYF. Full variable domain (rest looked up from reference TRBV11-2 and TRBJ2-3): EAGVAQSPRYKIIEKRQSVAFWCNPISGHATLYWYQQILGQGPKLLIQFQNNGVVDDSQLPKDRFSAERLKGVDSTLKIQPAKLEDSAVYLCASSLGRLAGRTDTQYFGPGTRLTVL.

The CDR3 nucleotides are TGTGCCAGCAGTTACTCTCTACAGCCCCAGCATTTT. Its protein product is CASSYSLQPQHF. J is TRBJ1-5 and V is TRBV6-6; no clear D. The CDR3 extends over 12 amino acids. Germline V gene lookup returns CDR1 MNHNY and CDR2 SVGAGI (reference sequence). V lost 0 bases to trimming and J lost 7 bases, with 4 bases between them.

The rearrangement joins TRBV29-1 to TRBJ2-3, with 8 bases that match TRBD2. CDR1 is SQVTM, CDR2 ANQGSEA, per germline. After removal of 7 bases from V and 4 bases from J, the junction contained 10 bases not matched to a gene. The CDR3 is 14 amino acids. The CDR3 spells CSAHLSGKSDTQYF. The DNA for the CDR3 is TGCAGCGCGCACCTTAGCGGGAAGTCAGATACGCAGTATTTT.

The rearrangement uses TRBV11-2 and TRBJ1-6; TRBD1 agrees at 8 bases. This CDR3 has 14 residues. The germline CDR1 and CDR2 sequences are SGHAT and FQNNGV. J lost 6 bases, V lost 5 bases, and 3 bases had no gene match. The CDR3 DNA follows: TGTGCCAGCAGCACCGGACAGGGTAATTCACCCCTCCACTTT. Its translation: CASSTGQGNSPLHF. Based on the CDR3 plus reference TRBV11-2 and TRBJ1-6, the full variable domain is EAGVAQSPRYKIIEKRQSVAFWCNPISGHATLYWYQQILGQGPKLLIQFQNNGVVDDSQLPKDRFSAERLKGVDSTLKIQPAKLEDSAVYLCASSTGQGNSPLHFGNGTRLTVT.

Here the CDR3 reads CASSVAPQEETQYF. The CDR3 region has the DNA TGTGCCAGCAGCGTAGCCCCCCAGGAAGAGACCCAGTACTTC. The genes are TRBV9 and TRBJ2-5, with unresolved D. The germline gives CDR1 SGDLS, CDR2 YYNGEE. The V gene lost 0 bases and the J gene lost 3 bases, with 9 bases spanning the gap. CDR3 length: 14 residues.

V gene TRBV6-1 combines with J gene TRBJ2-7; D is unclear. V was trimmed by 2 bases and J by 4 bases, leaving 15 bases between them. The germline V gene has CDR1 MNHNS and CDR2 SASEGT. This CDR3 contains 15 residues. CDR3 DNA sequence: TGTGCCAGCAGTGAATTTAAGTTGGCTAGGTACGAGCAGTACTTC. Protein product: CASSEFKLARYEQYF.

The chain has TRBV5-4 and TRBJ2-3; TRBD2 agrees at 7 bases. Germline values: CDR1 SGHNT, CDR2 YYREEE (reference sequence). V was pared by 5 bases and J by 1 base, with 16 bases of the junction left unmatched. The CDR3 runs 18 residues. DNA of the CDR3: TGTGCCAGCAGTGCCGGGGGGAATCTAGCGTTGGGCACAGATACGCAGTATTTT. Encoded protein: CASSAGGNLALGTDTQYF.

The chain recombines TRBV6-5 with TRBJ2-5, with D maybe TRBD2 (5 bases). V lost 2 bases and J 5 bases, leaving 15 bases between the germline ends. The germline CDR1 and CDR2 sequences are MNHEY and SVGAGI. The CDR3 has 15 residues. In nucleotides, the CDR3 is TGTGCCAGCAGTTACCGGAGTGGCGGCGGGGAGACCCAGTACTTC. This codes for CASSYRSGGGETQYF.

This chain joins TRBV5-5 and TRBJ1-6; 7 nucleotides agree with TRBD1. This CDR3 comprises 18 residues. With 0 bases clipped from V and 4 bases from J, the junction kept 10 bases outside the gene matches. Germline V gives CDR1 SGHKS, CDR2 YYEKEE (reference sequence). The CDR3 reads CASSLALGTDLYNSPLHF. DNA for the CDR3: TGTGCCAGCAGCTTGGCCCTCGGGACAGACCTGTATAATTCACCCCTCCACTTT. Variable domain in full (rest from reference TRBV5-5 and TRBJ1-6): DAGVTQSPTHLIKTRGQQVTLRCSPISGHKSVSWYQQVLGQGPQFIFQYYEKEERGRGNFPDRFSARQFPNYSSELNVNALLLGDSALYLCASSLALGTDLYNSPLHFGNGTRLTVT.

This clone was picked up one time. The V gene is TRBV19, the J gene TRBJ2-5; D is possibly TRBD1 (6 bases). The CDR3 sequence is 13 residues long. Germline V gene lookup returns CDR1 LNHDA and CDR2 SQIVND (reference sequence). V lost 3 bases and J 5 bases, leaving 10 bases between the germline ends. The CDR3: CASSINTGETQYF. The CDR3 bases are TGTGCCAGTAGTATTAACACAGGGGAGACCCAGTACTTC.

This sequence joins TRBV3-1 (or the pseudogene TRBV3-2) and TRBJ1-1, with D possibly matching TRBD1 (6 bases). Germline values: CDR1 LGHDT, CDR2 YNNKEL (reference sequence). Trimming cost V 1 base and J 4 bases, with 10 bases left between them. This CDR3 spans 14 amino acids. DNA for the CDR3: TGTGCCAGCAGCCAAGGCACAGGGATCACTGAAGCTTTCTTT. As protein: CASSQGTGITEAFF.

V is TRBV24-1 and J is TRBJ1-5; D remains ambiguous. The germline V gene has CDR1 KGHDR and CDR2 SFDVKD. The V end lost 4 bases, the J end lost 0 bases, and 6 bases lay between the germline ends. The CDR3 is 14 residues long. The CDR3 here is CATSDTFSNQPQHF. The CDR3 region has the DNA TGTGCCACCAGTGACACCTTTAGCAATCAGCCCCAGCATTTT.

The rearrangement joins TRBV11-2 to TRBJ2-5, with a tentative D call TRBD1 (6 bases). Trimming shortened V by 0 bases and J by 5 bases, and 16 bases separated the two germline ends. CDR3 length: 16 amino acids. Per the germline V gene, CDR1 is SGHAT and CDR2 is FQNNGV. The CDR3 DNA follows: TGTGCCAGCAGCTTAGATGGGGGCCCCTTTGGGGAGACCCAGTACTTC. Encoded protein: CASSLDGGPFGETQYF. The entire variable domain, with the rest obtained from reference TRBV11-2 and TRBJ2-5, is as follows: EAGVAQSPRYKIIEKRQSVAFWCNPISGHATLYWYQQILGQGPKLLIQFQNNGVVDDSQLPKDRFSAERLKGVDSTLKIQPAKLEDSAVYLCASSLDGGPFGETQYFGPGTRLLVL.

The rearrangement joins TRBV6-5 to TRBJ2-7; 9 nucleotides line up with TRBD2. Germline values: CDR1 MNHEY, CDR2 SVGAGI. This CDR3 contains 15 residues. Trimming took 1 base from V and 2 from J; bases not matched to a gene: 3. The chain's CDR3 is CASSYWAGGTYEQYF. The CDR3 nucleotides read TGTGCCAGCAGTTACTGGGCGGGGGGGACCTACGAGCAGTACTTC.

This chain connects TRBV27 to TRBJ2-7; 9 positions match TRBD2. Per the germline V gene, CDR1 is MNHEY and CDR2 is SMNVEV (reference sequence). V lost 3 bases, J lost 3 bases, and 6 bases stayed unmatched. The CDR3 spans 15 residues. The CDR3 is CASSFGLAGIYEQYF. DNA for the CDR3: TGTGCCAGCAGTTTTGGGCTAGCGGGAATCTACGAGCAGTACTTC.

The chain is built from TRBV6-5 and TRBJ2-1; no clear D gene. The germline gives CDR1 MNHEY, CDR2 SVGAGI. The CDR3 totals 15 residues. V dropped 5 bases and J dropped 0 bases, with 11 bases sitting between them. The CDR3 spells CASSTIADSYNEQFF. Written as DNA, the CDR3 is TGTGCCAGCAGTACCATTGCAGACTCCTACAATGAGCAGTTCTTC.

The CDR3 spells CATSDASDNEQFF. In DNA form, the CDR3 reads TGTGCCACCAGTGACGCCAGTGACAATGAGCAGTTCTTC. The rearrangement uses TRBV24-1 and TRBJ2-1; D not certain. The CDR3 totals 13 residues. V was shortened by 4 bases and J by 5 bases, with 8 bases between the two germline ends. CDR1 and CDR2 (germline): KGHDR, SFDVKD.